This is a list of T cell receptor beta chains from one sample in a study of cytomegalovirus exposure and HLA in healthy donors. Method: immunoSEQ multiplex PCR; TCRdb's copy keeps in-frame clones and lacks some. This listing includes approximately 120,000 clones. The sample comprised PBMCs. The receptor source for this set is a man aged 30-40 years in good health and CMV-seronegative. The CDR3 runs from the conserved cysteine through the conserved F or W. Each record gives: D gene, J gene, V gene, CDR3 DNA, CDR3 protein. The D gene is left open where the match is weak.

NA	TRBJ1-1	TRBV19	TGTGCCAGTAGTATACTGGCACAGAACACTGAAGCTTTCTTT	CASSILAQNTEAFF
TRBD1	TRBJ1-4	TRBV5-4	TGTGCCAGCAGCCTAACAGGGGATGGGGAAAAACTGTTTTTT	CASSLTGDGEKLFF
NA	TRBJ2-5	TRBV23-1	TGCGCCAGCAGCCCGACCTGCGTCAAGAGGAGGGGGCCAGATCCTCAAGAGACCCAGTACTTC	CASSPTCVKRRGPDPQETQYF
NA	TRBJ2-7	TRBV5-6	TGTGCCAGCAGCCTACCCGGGTGGAACGAGCAGTACTTC	CASSLPGWNEQYF
NA	TRBJ1-1	TRBV7-9	TGTGCCAGCAGCTTATTGGTAGGGGCAGACGCTTTCTTT	CASSLLVGADAFF
TRBD1	TRBJ1-2	TRBV18	TGTGCCACAGGGCAGGGGGATGGCTACACCTTC	CATGQGDGYTF
NA	TRBJ2-6	TRBV28	TGTGCCAGCACAACTGGGGCCAACGTCCTGACTTTC	CASTTGANVLTF
NA	TRBJ1-2	TRBV7-2	TGTGCCAGCAGCTTAGCGTACAGTAACTATGGCTACACCTTC	CASSLAYSNYGYTF
TRBD1	TRBJ1-1	TRBV28	TGTGCCAGCAGGAAAAACAGGGGAGCCCGCACTGAAGCTTTCTTT	CASRKNRGARTEAFF
TRBD1	TRBJ2-5	TRBV5-1	TGCGCCAGCAGCTTGCAGGGGGCGAGGGAGACCCAGTACTTC	CASSLQGARETQYF
TRBD1	TRBJ1-1	TRBV30	TGTGCCTGGATCGGGACAGGGGGCACTGAAGCTTTCTTT	CAWIGTGGTEAFF
TRBD1	TRBJ1-2	TRBV5-4	TGTGCCAGCAGGTCTGTGACAGGGCTTTCTAACTATGGCTACACCTTC	CASRSVTGLSNYGYTF
NA	TRBJ2-1	TRBV10-2	TGCGCCAGCGGTGGAGGCAACAATGAGCAGTTCTTC	CASGGGNNEQFF
NA	TRBJ1-6	TRBV2	TGTGCCAGCAGTGAGGACAGTTATAATTCACCCCTCCACTTT	CASSEDSYNSPLHF
NA	TRBJ1-1	TRBV7-2	TGTGCCAGCAGCCCGGACTTGAACACTGAAGCTTTCTTT	CASSPDLNTEAFF
NA	TRBJ1-2	TRBV6-6	TGTGCCGCTCGGACGGGCGGGTCTGGCTACACCTTC	CAARTGGSGYTF
TRBD1	TRBJ2-3	TRBV7-2	TGTGCCAGCAGCTTAGTTGGGACAGGGTCCACAGATACGCAGTATTTT	CASSLVGTGSTDTQYF
NA	TRBJ1-5	TRBV7-3	TGTGCCAGCAGCCCTGACAGGAATCAGCCCCAGCATTTT	CASSPDRNQPQHF
TRBD1	TRBJ2-5	TRBV6-1	TGTGCCAGCAGTACAGGGGGTATAGGAGAGACCCAGTACTTC	CASSTGGIGETQYF
TRBD1	TRBJ1-1	TRBV30	TGTGCCTGGAGGTTGGGCGGGACAGGTAACACTGAAGCTTTCTTT	CAWRLGGTGNTEAFF
NA	TRBJ2-7	TRBV5-4	TGTGCCAGCAGCATTGTCCCCGGGGACTACGAGCAGTACTTC	CASSIVPGDYEQYF
TRBD2	TRBJ2-2	TRBV4-3	TGCGCCAGCAGCCAAGGGCTAGCGGGGGCCAGCGGGGAGCTGTTTTTT	CASSQGLAGASGELFF
TRBD1	TRBJ1-5	TRBV28	TGTGCCAGCAGACCGACGGACAGGGGCTGGCATCAGCCCCAGCATTTT	CASRPTDRGWHQPQHF
NA	TRBJ2-1	TRBV6-1	TGTGCCAGCAGTGAAGAGTACAGCTACAATGAGCAGTTCTTC	CASSEEYSYNEQFF
TRBD1	TRBJ1-1	TRBV7-9	TGTGCCAGCAGCGGCAGGGGGACTGAAGCTTTCTTT	CASSGRGTEAFF